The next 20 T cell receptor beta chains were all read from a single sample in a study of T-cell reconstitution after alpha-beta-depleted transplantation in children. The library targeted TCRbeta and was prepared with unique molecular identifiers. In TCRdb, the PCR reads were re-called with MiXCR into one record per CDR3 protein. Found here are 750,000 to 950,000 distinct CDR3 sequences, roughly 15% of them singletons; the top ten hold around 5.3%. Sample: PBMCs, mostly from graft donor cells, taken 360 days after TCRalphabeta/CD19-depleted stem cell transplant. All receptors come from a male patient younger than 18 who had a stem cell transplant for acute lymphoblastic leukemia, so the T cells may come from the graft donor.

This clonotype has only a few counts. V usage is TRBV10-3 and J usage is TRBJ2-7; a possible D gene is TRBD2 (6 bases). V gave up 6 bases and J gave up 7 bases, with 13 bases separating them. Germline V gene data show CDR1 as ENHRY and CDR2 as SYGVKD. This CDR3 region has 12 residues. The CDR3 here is CAIRGGLLEQYF. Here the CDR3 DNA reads TGTGCCATCAGGGGCGGACTACTGGAGCAGTACTTC.

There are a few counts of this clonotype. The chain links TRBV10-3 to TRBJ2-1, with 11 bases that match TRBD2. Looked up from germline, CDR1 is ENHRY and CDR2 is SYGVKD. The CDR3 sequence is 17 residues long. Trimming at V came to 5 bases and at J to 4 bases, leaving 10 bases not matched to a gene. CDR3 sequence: CAISLLAGVPLYNEQFF. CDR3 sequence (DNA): TGTGCCATCAGTTTACTAGCGGGAGTCCCCCTTTACAATGAGCAGTTCTTC.

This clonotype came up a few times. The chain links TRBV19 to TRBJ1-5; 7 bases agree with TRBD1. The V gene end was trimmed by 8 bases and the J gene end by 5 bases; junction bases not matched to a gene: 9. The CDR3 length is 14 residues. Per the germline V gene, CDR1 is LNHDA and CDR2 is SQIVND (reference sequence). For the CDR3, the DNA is TGTGCCAGTGGGAGGGGGCAGTGGGATCAGCCCCAGCATTTT. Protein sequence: CASGRGQWDQPQHF. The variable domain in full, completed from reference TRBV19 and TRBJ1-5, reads DGGITQSPKYLFRKEGQNVTLSCEQNLNHDAMYWYRQDPGQGLRLIYYSQIVNDFQKGDIAEGYSVSREKKESFPLTVTSAQKNPTAFYLCASGRGQWDQPQHFGDGTRLSIL.

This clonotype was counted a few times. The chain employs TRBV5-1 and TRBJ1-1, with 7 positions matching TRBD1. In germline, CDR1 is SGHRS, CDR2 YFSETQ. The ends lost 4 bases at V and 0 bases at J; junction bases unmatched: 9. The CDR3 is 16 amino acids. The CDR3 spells CASSARGGTMNTEAFF. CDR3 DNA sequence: TGCGCCAGCAGCGCCAGGGGGGGAACCATGAACACTGAAGCTTTCTTT. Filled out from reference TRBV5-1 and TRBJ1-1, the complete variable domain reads KAGVTQTPRYLIKTRGQQVTLSCSPISGHRSVSWYQQTPGQGLQFLFEYFSETQRNKGNFPGRFSGRQFSNSRSEMNVSTLELGDSALYLCASSARGGTMNTEAFFGQGTRLTVV.

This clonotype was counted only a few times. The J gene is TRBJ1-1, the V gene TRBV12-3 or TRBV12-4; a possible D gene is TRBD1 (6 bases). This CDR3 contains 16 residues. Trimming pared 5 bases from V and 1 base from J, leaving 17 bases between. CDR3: CASSGGGGRRNTEAFF. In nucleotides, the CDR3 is TGTGCCAGCAGTGGGGGCGGGGGGAGACGGAACACTGAAGCTTTCTTT.

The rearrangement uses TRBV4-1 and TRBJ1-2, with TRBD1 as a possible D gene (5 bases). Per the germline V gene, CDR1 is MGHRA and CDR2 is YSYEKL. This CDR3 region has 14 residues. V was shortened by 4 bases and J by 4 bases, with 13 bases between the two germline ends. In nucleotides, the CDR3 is TGCGCCAGCAGCCCGAGGGGTAGGGGCTATGGCTACACCTTC. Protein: CASSPRGRGYGYTF.

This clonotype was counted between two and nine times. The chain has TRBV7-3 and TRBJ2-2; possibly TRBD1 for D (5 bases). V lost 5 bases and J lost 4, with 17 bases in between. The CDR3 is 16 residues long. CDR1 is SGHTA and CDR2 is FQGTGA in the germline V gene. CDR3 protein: CASSSDVGASTGELFF. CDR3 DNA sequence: TGTGCCAGCAGCAGCGACGTTGGGGCTAGCACCGGGGAGCTGTTTTTT.

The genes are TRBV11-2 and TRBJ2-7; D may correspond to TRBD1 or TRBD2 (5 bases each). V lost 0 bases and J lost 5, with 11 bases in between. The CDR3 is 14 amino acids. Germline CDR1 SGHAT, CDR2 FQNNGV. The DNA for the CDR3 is TGTGCCAGCAGCTTAGATCTCAGGGACCACGAGCAGTACTTC. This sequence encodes CASSLDLRDHEQYF.

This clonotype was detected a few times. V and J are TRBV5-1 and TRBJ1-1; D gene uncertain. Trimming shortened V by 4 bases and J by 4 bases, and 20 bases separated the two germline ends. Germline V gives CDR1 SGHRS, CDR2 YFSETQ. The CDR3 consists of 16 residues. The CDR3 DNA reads TGCGCCAGCAGCGTTACCGGGCTCCCTTTAGGCACTGAAGCTTTCTTT. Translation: CASSVTGLPLGTEAFF.

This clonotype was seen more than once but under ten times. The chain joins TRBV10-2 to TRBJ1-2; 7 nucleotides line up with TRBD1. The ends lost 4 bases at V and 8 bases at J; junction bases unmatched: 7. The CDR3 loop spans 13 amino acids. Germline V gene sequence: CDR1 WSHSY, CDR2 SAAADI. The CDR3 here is CASSVPTGLGYTF. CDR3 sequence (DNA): TGCGCCAGCAGTGTCCCGACAGGGCTGGGCTACACCTTC.

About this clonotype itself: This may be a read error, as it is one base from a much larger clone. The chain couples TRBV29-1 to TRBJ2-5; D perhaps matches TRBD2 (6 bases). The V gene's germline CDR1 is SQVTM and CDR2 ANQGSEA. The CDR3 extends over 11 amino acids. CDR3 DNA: TGCAGCAGCAGGACGGGGGAGACCCAGTGCTTC. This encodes CSSRTGETQCF.

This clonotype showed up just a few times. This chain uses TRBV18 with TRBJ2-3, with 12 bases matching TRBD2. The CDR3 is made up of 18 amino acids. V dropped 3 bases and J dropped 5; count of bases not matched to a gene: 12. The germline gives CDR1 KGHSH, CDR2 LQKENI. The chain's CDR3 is CASSPVLPSGRAKDTQYF. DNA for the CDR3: TGTGCCAGCTCACCCGTTCTCCCTAGCGGGAGGGCCAAAGATACGCAGTATTTT. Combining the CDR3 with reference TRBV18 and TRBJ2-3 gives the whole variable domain NAGVMQNPRHLVRRRGQEARLRCSPMKGHSHVYWYRQLPEEGLKFMVYLQKENIIDESGMPKERFSAEFPKEGPSILRIQQVVRGDSAAYFCASSPVLPSGRAKDTQYFGPGTRLTVL.

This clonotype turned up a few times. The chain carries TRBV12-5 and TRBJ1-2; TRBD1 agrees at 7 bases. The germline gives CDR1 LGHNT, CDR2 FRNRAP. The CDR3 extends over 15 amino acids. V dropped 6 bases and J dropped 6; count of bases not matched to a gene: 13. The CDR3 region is CASGWETGRADGYTF. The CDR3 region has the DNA TGTGCTAGTGGGTGGGAGACAGGGAGAGCTGATGGCTACACCTTC.

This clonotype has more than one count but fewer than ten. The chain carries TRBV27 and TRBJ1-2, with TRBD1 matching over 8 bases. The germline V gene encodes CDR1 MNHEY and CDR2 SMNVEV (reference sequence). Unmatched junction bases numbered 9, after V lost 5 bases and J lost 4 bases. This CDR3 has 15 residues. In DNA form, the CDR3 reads TGTGCCAGCAGTGTTACAGGGGGAGTTGGCTATGGCTACACCTTC. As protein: CASSVTGGVGYGYTF.

The CDR3 region is CASSIGAARSSYEQYF. CDR3 DNA: TGTGCCAGTAGTATAGGCGCGGCGAGGAGCTCCTACGAGCAGTACTTC. The chain combines TRBV19 with TRBJ2-7; no definite D call. The CDR3 runs 16 residues. The germline V gene encodes CDR1 LNHDA and CDR2 SQIVND (reference sequence). Trimming took 1 base from V and 0 from J, leaving 13 bases between them.

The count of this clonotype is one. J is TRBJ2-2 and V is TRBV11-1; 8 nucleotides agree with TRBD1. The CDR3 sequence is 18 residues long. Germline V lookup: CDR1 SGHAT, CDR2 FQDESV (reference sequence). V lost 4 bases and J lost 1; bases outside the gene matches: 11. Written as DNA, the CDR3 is TGTGCCAGCAGCTCGACCCGGACAGGGCTCCGGAACACCGGGGAGCTGTTTTTT. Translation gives CASSSTRTGLRNTGELFF.

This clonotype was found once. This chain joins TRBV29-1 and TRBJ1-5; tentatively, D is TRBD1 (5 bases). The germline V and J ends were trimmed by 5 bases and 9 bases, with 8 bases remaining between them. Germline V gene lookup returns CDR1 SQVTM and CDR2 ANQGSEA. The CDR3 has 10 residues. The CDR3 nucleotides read TGCAGCGTTTGGGGGGGGCCCCAGCATTTT. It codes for CSVWGGPQHF.

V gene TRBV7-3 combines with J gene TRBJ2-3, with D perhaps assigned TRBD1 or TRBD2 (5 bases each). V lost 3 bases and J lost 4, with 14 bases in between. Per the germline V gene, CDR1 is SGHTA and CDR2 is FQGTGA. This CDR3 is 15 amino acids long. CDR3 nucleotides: TGTGCCAGCAGCTTCTGGGACGCCCCCGCAGATACGCAGTATTTT. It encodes CASSFWDAPADTQYF. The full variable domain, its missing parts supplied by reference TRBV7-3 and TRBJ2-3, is GAGVSQTPSNKVTEKGKYVELRCDPISGHTALYWYRQSLGQGPEFLIYFQGTGAADDSGLPNDRFFAVRPEGSVSTLKIQRTERGDSAVYLCASSFWDAPADTQYFGPGTRLTVL.

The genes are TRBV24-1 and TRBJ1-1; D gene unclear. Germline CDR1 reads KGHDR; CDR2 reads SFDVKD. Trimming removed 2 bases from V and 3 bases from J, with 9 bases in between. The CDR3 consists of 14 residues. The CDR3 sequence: CATSDSSPYTEAFF. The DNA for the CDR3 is TGTGCCACCAGTGATTCTTCGCCGTACACTGAAGCTTTCTTT.

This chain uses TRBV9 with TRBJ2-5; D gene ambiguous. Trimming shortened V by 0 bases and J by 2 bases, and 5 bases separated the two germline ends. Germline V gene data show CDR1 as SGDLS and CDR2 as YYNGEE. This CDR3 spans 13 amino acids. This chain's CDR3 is CASSVGRQETQYF. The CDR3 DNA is TGTGCCAGCAGCGTAGGCAGGCAAGAGACCCAGTACTTC. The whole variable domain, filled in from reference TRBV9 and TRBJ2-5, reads DSGVTQTPKHLITATGQRVTLRCSPRSGDLSVYWYQQSLDQGLQFLIQYYNGEERAKGNILERFSAQQFPDLHSELNLSSLELGDSALYFCASSVGRQETQYFGPGTRLLVL.